Shown below are 20 T cell receptor beta chains from a single sample sequenced in a study of blood T cell repertoires in COVID-19. Produced via immunoSEQ multiplex PCR; TCRdb's table is partial and in-frame only. The sample contains approximately 190,000 clones, roughly 80% of which appear only once. Input material: PBMCs or T cells enriched from blood (not recorded which). Every receptor here comes from a middle-aged man who had recovered from COVID-19.

The chain joins TRBV15 to TRBJ2-1, with 11 bases fitting TRBD2. V trimming: 5 bases; J trimming: 6 bases; junction bases outside the gene matches: 9. Germline V gives CDR1 LNHNV, CDR2 YYDKDF (reference sequence). CDR3 length: 16 residues. CDR3 protein: CATSAGFGTSGNEQFF. CDR3 coding DNA: TGTGCCACCAGCGCAGGATTCGGGACTAGCGGCAATGAGCAGTTCTTC. Variable domain in full (rest from reference TRBV15 and TRBJ2-1): DAMVIQNPRYQVTQFGKPVTLSCSQTLNHNVMYWYQQKSSQAPKLLFHYYDKDFNNEADTPDNFQSRRPNTSFCFLDIRSPGLGDTAMYLCATSAGFGTSGNEQFFGPGTRLTVL.

This clone was seen many times. The chain combines TRBV27 with TRBJ2-1, with 9 bases that match TRBD2. This CDR3 comprises 15 residues. CDR1 MNHEY and CDR2 SMNVEV come from the germline V gene (reference sequence). V trimming: 6 bases; J trimming: 0 bases; junction bases outside the gene matches: 3. The CDR3 DNA reads as TGTGCCAGCAGCCAGACTAGCGGCTCCTACAATGAGCAGTTCTTC. Protein sequence: CASSQTSGSYNEQFF.

This chain connects TRBV3-1 (or the pseudogene TRBV3-2) to TRBJ2-5; TRBD2 might be the D (5 bases). The CDR3 loop spans 17 amino acids. V shed 4 bases and J shed 2 bases, with 20 bases lying between them. Germline values: CDR1 LGHDT, CDR2 YNNKEL (reference sequence). The CDR3 region is CASSRSNRGNLQETQYF. The CDR3 nucleotides are TGTGCCAGCAGCCGATCAAACCGGGGTAACTTACAAGAGACCCAGTACTTC.

The V call is TRBV9, the J call TRBJ1-1; perhaps TRBD1 as D (6 bases). Trimming shortened V by 1 base and J by 5 bases, and 12 bases separated the two germline ends. The CDR3 is made up of 14 amino acids. Germline V lookup: CDR1 SGDLS, CDR2 YYNGEE. CDR3 bases: TGTGCCAGCAGCGTAACAAGGGGGGGTACTGAAGCTTTCTTT. It is translated as CASSVTRGGTEAFF.

The chain links TRBV7-9 to TRBJ1-2; a weak D match, TRBD1 (5 bases). With 5 bases removed from V and 0 bases from J, the gap between germline ends came to 13 bases. Germline assignment: CDR1 SEHNR and CDR2 FQNEAQ (reference sequence). The CDR3 runs to 15 residues. This CDR3 is CASSGDRIPNYGYTF. The CDR3 DNA is TGTGCCAGCAGCGGAGACAGAATACCTAACTATGGCTACACCTTC.

This clone was observed a few times. The chain employs TRBV7-9 and TRBJ1-6, with D possibly TRBD1 on 5 matching bases. This CDR3 has 14 amino acids. Germline lookup yields CDR1 SEHNR and CDR2 FQNEAQ (reference sequence). The V and J ends lost 6 bases and 6 bases respectively, with 12 bases between them. Here the CDR3 reads CASSGGTVNSPLHF. DNA of the CDR3: TGTGCCAGCAGTGGGGGGACGGTTAATTCACCCCTCCACTTT.

This clone was counted a single time. This rearrangement joins TRBV27 to TRBJ2-5; 8 bases map to TRBD1. CDR1 and CDR2 (germline): MNHEY, SMNVEV (reference sequence). The CDR3 is 14 amino acids. The trim removed 2 bases at V and 9 bases at J, leaving 8 bases unmatched. CDR3 sequence (DNA): TGTGCCAGCAGTTTAATCCCGAGACAGGGGCCCCAGTACTTC. Residues: CASSLIPRQGPQYF.

The chain couples TRBV10-3 to TRBJ2-3; D gene uncertain. The CDR3 runs to 15 residues. Germline V gene data show CDR1 as ENHRY and CDR2 as SYGVKD. Trimming left V 3 bases short and J 2 bases short, with 12 bases between. Here the CDR3 DNA reads TGTGCCATCAGTGATACCGGCGGCTACACAGATACGCAGTATTTT. Protein product: CAISDTGGYTDTQYF.

The rearrangement links TRBV4-1 to TRBJ2-3; TRBD2 matches 14 bases. There are 18 residues in the CDR3. V trimming: 5 bases; J trimming: 2 bases; junction bases outside the gene matches: 9. CDR1 MGHRA and CDR2 YSYEKL come from the germline V gene. This chain's CDR3 is CASSSRLAGGPVTDTQYF. CDR3 DNA: TGCGCCAGCAGCTCGAGACTAGCGGGGGGGCCGGTCACAGATACGCAGTATTTT.

The genes are TRBV5-1 and TRBJ1-1; D is unresolved. Germline loops: CDR1 SGHRS, CDR2 YFSETQ. The CDR3 covers 13 residues. V dropped 2 bases and J dropped 2 bases, with 7 bases sitting between them. For the CDR3, the DNA is TGCGCCAGCAGCTTTGGCCAAAACACTGAAGCTTTCTTT. Residues: CASSFGQNTEAFF.

The rearrangement joins TRBV6-2 or TRBV6-3 to TRBJ2-3, with a weak D call TRBD1 (6 bases). Germline V gene sequence: CDR1 MNHEY, CDR2 SVGEGT. V was trimmed by 5 bases and J by 1 base, leaving 16 bases between them. This CDR3 region has 16 residues. DNA for the CDR3: TGTGCCAGCAGTCCAAGCCCAGGGGCCGGCACAGATACGCAGTATTTT. It yields the protein CASSPSPGAGTDTQYF.

The V call is TRBV9, the J call TRBJ2-5; D gene ambiguous. V shed 0 bases and J shed 2 bases, with 11 bases lying between them. The CDR3 consists of 15 residues. In germline, CDR1 is SGDLS, CDR2 YYNGEE. CDR3 in amino acids: CASSVAPRIQETQYF. CDR3 DNA sequence: TGTGCCAGCAGCGTAGCCCCTCGTATACAAGAGACCCAGTACTTC.

The rearrangement joins TRBV6-1 to TRBJ1-3; D is unclear. This CDR3 has 14 amino acids. Germline lookup yields CDR1 MNHNS and CDR2 SASEGT. Trimming shortened V by 3 bases and J by 5 bases, and 11 bases separated the two germline ends. CDR3 DNA sequence: TGTGCCAGCAGTGAGTCTGACGGGAGAAACACCATATATTTT. Translating gives CASSESDGRNTIYF.

The rearrangement joins TRBV5-1 to TRBJ2-2; D perhaps matches TRBD1 (6 bases). The germline gives CDR1 SGHRS, CDR2 YFSETQ. This CDR3 spans 15 amino acids. Trimming took 4 bases from V and 1 from J, leaving 11 bases between them. The CDR3 is CASSLTGLNTGELFF. CDR3 nucleotide sequence: TGCGCCAGCAGCCTTACAGGGCTGAACACCGGGGAGCTGTTTTTT. The variable domain in full, completed from reference TRBV5-1 and TRBJ2-2, reads KAGVTQTPRYLIKTRGQQVTLSCSPISGHRSVSWYQQTPGQGLQFLFEYFSETQRNKGNFPGRFSGRQFSNSRSEMNVSTLELGDSALYLCASSLTGLNTGELFFGEGSRLTVL.

This clone was picked up a small number of times. The chain joins TRBV10-3 to TRBJ1-4, with D uncertain. The CDR3 is made up of 15 amino acids. Germline loops: CDR1 ENHRY, CDR2 SYGVKD. V gave up 2 bases and J gave up 4 bases, with 11 bases separating them. The CDR3 DNA sequence: TGTGCCATCAGTGAGGAGGAGAACAATAATGAAAAACTGTTTTTT. Protein product: CAISEEENNNEKLFF.

The V call is TRBV20-1, the J call TRBJ2-3; 10 bases fit TRBD2. Looked up from germline, CDR1 is DFQATT and CDR2 is SNEGSKA (reference sequence). The CDR3 sequence is 14 residues long. The ends lost 3 bases at V and 4 bases at J; junction bases unmatched: 4. In nucleotides, the CDR3 is TGCAGTGCTAGTATCAGCGGGGGGGCAGATACGCAGTATTTT. It codes for CSASISGGADTQYF.

The gene calls are TRBV2 and TRBJ1-3; D is uncertain. With 6 bases removed from V and 0 bases from J, the gap between germline ends came to 12 bases. Per the germline V gene, CDR1 is SNHLY and CDR2 is FYNNEI. This CDR3 has 15 amino acids. DNA for the CDR3: TGTGCCAGCAGCGCCTTCGGAGGCTCTGGAAACACCATATATTTT. Translating gives CASSAFGGSGNTIYF.

This chain uses TRBV5-1 with TRBJ2-2; 7 positions match TRBD2. J lost 4 bases, V lost 2 bases, and 14 bases had no gene match. Germline-derived CDR1 and CDR2 are SGHRS and YFSETQ. This CDR3 contains 18 residues. The CDR3 sequence: CASSLMAGVPRGTGELFF. The CDR3 bases are TGCGCCAGCAGCTTAATGGCGGGGGTGCCGAGGGGCACCGGGGAGCTGTTTTTT.

The CDR3 reads CASSEYRGPNQPQHF. The DNA of the CDR3 is TGTGCCAGCAGTGAATACAGGGGGCCCAATCAGCCCCAGCATTTT. The J gene is TRBJ1-5, the V gene TRBV2, with 9 bases fitting TRBD1. Germline CDR1 is SNHLY and CDR2 is FYNNEI. The CDR3 totals 15 residues. Trimming cost V 2 bases and J 3 bases; bases outside gene matches: 2.

This clone has just one count. CDR3 sequence: CASSPPGGSFYGYTF. In DNA form, the CDR3 reads TGTGCCAGCTCACCGCCGGGAGGGAGCTTCTATGGCTACACCTTC. The chain combines TRBV18 with TRBJ1-2; D uncertain. V gave up 3 bases and J gave up 4 bases, with 15 bases separating them. Looked up from germline, CDR1 is KGHSH and CDR2 is LQKENI. This CDR3 is 15 amino acids long.